A single sample gave rise to the 17 T cell receptor beta chains below, sequenced in a study of Graves' ophthalmopathy and Graves' hyperthyroidism. TCR beta CDR3 regions were amplified from RNA transcripts. HTBI-primed first-round RT-PCR preceded second-round multiplex PCR. TCRdb analysed the multiplex PCR reads with MiXCR anew, one entry per CDR3 protein. The profile shows over 650,000 distinct CDR3 sequences, more than 40% of them singletons. The sequencing sample was made of peripheral blood. These receptors were collected from an adult man with Graves' ophthalmopathy.

The chain links TRBV19 to TRBJ1-5, with 7 bases matching TRBD1. Per germline, CDR1 LNHDA and CDR2 SQIVND (reference sequence). Losses at the gene ends were 5 bases for V and 1 base for J; bases not matched to a gene: 5. The CDR3 runs 15 residues. The CDR3 sequence: CASSDQGVSNQPQHF. CDR3 coding DNA: TGTGCCAGTAGTGATCAGGGGGTGAGCAATCAGCCCCAGCATTTT.

With regard to this clonotype: This may come from a read error, since a much larger clone is one base off. The chain couples TRBV9 to TRBJ1-2; the D is unclear. This CDR3 is built from 12 residues. Per the germline V gene, CDR1 is SGDLS and CDR2 is YYNGEE. V was shortened by 3 bases and J by 7 bases, with 10 bases between the two germline ends. The CDR3 sequence is CASSGATGGYTF. CDR3 bases: TGTGCCAGCAGCGGGGCTACGGGTGGCTACACCTTC.

The chain links TRBV20-1 to TRBJ1-6, with 10 bases matching TRBD1. Per germline, CDR1 DFQATT and CDR2 SNEGSKA (reference sequence). V lost 5 bases, J lost 7 bases, and 5 bases stayed unmatched. The CDR3 is 14 amino acids. This CDR3 reads CSAGGTGDNSPLHF. CDR3 nucleotides: TGCAGTGCTGGGGGGACAGGGGACAATTCACCCCTCCACTTT.

Worth noting for this clonotype: One end of the junction does not line up with germline, which may come from a read error. This chain joins TRBV11-1 and TRBJ1-5, with 9 nucleotides matching TRBD1. The CDR3 covers 15 residues. The germline CDR1 and CDR2 sequences are SGHAT and FQDESV (reference sequence). The CDR3 loop is CATPGTGNSNQPQHF. The CDR3 region has the DNA TGTGCTACTCCCGGGACAGGGAATAGCAATCAGCCCCAGCACTTT.

This chain links TRBV2 with TRBJ1-2; TRBD1 agrees at 7 bases. From germline, CDR1 is SNHLY and CDR2 FYNNEI. V gave up 7 bases and J gave up 1 base; unmatched junction bases: 6. This CDR3 region has 14 residues. The CDR3 here is CASNDREGNYGYTF. The CDR3 DNA follows: TGTGCCAGCAACGACAGGGAGGGTAACTATGGCTACACCTTC.

The chain has TRBV24-1 and TRBJ1-2, with D possibly matching TRBD1 (6 bases). Germline CDR1 is KGHDR and CDR2 is SFDVKD. CDR3 length: 16 amino acids. V was clipped by 1 base and J by 9 bases, with 20 bases between them. The CDR3 here is CATSDFNRVGNTSYTF. The CDR3 nucleotides read TGTGCCACCAGTGATTTTAACAGGGTGGGGAACACTAGCTACACCTTC.

This clonotype showed up just once. A much larger clonotype is one base distant, so this may be a read error. The CDR3: CSARPGQGVNTEAFF. As DNA, the CDR3 is TGCAGTGCTCGCCCGGGACAGGGGGTGAACACTGAAGCTTTCTTT. The chain carries TRBV20-1 and TRBJ1-1; TRBD1 matches 11 bases. Germline lookup yields CDR1 DFQATT and CDR2 SNEGSKA (reference sequence). The CDR3 sequence is 15 residues long. Trimming cost V 5 bases and J 0 bases; bases outside gene matches: 5.

This chain links TRBV5-1 with TRBJ1-3; D is uncertain. This CDR3 spans 16 amino acids. The V gene lost 4 bases and the J gene lost 0 bases, with 14 bases spanning the gap. CDR1 SGHRS and CDR2 YFSETQ come from the germline V gene. The DNA for the CDR3 is TGCGCCAGCAGCCAAGAGCTGGGGAGCTCTGGAAACACCATATATTTT. Translated, it gives CASSQELGSSGNTIYF.

In its sample, this clonotype was seen many times. The rearrangement links TRBV24-1 to TRBJ2-2, with 8 bases matching TRBD1. From germline, CDR1 is KGHDR and CDR2 SFDVKD. The V gene end was trimmed by 5 bases and the J gene end by 1 base; junction bases not matched to a gene: 2. The CDR3 is made up of 15 amino acids. This CDR3 reads CATSAGQGNTGELFF. CDR3 nucleotides: TGTGCCACCAGTGCAGGACAGGGGAACACCGGGGAGCTGTTTTTT.

The V call is TRBV6-6, the J call TRBJ2-6; 9 bases are shared with TRBD1. J was trimmed by 0 bases and V by 4 bases; bases with no gene match: 1. Germline V gives CDR1 MNHNY, CDR2 SVGAGI (reference sequence). The CDR3 runs 16 residues. CDR3 sequence reads: CASSLGQGSGANVLTF. For the CDR3, the DNA is TGTGCCAGCAGTTTGGGACAGGGCTCTGGGGCCAACGTCCTGACTTTC.

The V gene is TRBV7-9, the J gene TRBJ1-4; weak D call: TRBD1 (5 bases). V lost 5 bases and J lost 8, with 12 bases in between. CDR1 and CDR2 from the germline V gene are SEHNR and FQNEAQ (reference sequence). The CDR3 runs 13 residues. The CDR3 region is CASSRSGGEKLFF. The CDR3 coding sequence is TGTGCCAGCAGCCGCTCGGGGGGGGAAAAACTGTTTTTT.

The V gene is TRBV10-3, the J gene TRBJ2-7; maybe TRBD2 (6 bases). V lost 10 bases to trimming and J lost 8 bases, with 30 bases between them. The CDR3 covers 16 residues. CDR1 is ENHRY, CDR2 SYGVKD, per germline. CDR3 sequence reads: CASGHFSGTPSAKQYF. As DNA, the CDR3 is TGTGCCAGCGGACATTTCTCCGGGACTCCCTCGGCGAAGCAGTACTTC.

Ten or more counts support this clonotype. This clone may be a read error of a much larger clone one base away. This chain links TRBV6-5 with TRBJ1-1; 7 bases line up with TRBD1. Per the germline V gene, CDR1 is MNHEY and CDR2 is SVGAGI. With V trimmed by 5 bases and J by 1 base, 4 bases remained unmatched. The CDR3 loop spans 14 amino acids. CDR3 DNA: TGTGCCAGCAGTAAGGGACAGCAGAACACTGAAGCTTTCTTT. Amino acid sequence: CASSKGQQNTEAFF.

On this clonotype: One end of the junction does not line up with germline, which may come from a read error. V and J are TRBV7-6 and TRBJ2-7, with a weak D call TRBD2 (6 bases). Germline CDR1 reads SGHVS; CDR2 reads FNYEAQ. This CDR3 comprises 15 residues. The CDR3 spells CASSLRAGNSYERYF. The CDR3, as DNA: TGTGCCAGCAGCTTGCGTGCGGGGAACTCCTACGAGCGGTACTTC.

This clonotype appeared many times. This chain connects TRBV5-1 to TRBJ2-7; maybe TRBD2 (6 bases). This CDR3 has 13 amino acids. The V and J ends lost 0 bases and 6 bases respectively, with 10 bases between them. Germline CDR1 SGHRS, CDR2 YFSETQ. The CDR3 reads CASSLVRESEQYF. The CDR3 nucleotides read TGCGCCAGCAGCTTGGTTCGGGAGAGCGAGCAGTACTTC.

This chain links TRBV2 with TRBJ1-6; 8 bases line up with TRBD1. The CDR3 extends over 16 amino acids. The V gene's germline CDR1 is SNHLY and CDR2 FYNNEI. Germline trimming cut 6 bases from V and 7 bases from J; bases unmatched to any gene: 11. CDR3 region: CASSKAGQGWNSPLHF. The CDR3 bases are TGTGCCAGCAGCAAGGCCGGACAGGGCTGGAATTCACCCCTCCACTTT.

This clonotype was seen more than once but under ten times. This sequence joins TRBV20-1 and TRBJ2-3; weak D call: TRBD1 (5 bases). The CDR3 is 15 residues long. Germline V gene lookup returns CDR1 DFQATT and CDR2 SNEGSKA (reference sequence). Trimming took 0 bases from V and 4 from J, leaving 14 bases between them. The CDR3 DNA reads as TGCAGTGCTAGAGATCGTACAAGGGGATCAGATACGCAGTATTTT. Translated, it gives CSARDRTRGSDTQYF.